These 20 T cell receptor beta chains share one sample of origin, sequenced in a study of blood T cell repertoires in COVID-19. The protocol was immunoSEQ multiplex PCR, while the TCRdb copy is restricted to in-frame clones and leaves out a portion. The table records 140,000 to 150,000 clones, 80% of them present only once. Sequenced: peripheral blood. The receptors originated from a man between 65 and 80 years old who had recovered from COVID-19.

This clone was observed a few times. The gene calls are TRBV7-9 and TRBJ2-7, with D possibly being TRBD1 (6 bases). V dropped 3 bases and J dropped 3 bases, with 21 bases sitting between them. CDR3 length equals 17 residues. Germline-derived CDR1 and CDR2 are SEHNR and FQNEAQ (reference sequence). Here the CDR3 reads CASSFSSADRSYYEQYF. CDR3 coding DNA: TGTGCCAGCAGCTTTTCCTCTGCTGACAGGAGCTACTACGAGCAGTACTTC.

V gene TRBV7-9 combines with J gene TRBJ2-7; 7 bases map to TRBD2. CDR3 size: 13 residues. The germline gives CDR1 SEHNR, CDR2 FQNEAQ (reference sequence). J was trimmed by 2 bases and V by 7 bases; bases with no gene match: 5. CDR3 sequence (DNA): TGTGCCAGCACTCCGGGGGGAACCTACGAGCAGTACTTC. Protein sequence: CASTPGGTYEQYF.

This chain uses TRBV14 with TRBJ1-1, with TRBD1 matching over 9 bases. The V segment lost 3 bases and the J segment 8 bases; nucleotides outside the gene matches: 7. Germline V gives CDR1 SGHDN, CDR2 FVKESK. The CDR3 extends over 14 amino acids. Written as DNA, the CDR3 is TGTGCCAGCAGCCAGACACAGGGGGCTCGGGAAGCTTTCTTT. Translating it yields CASSQTQGAREAFF.

In DNA form, the CDR3 reads TGTGCCACCAGTTGCCAGGACCGGGACAGCGGCTATAATTCACCCCTCCACTTT. It encodes CATSCQDRDSGYNSPLHF. V gene TRBV24-1 combines with J gene TRBJ1-6; 7 bases line up with TRBD1. Germline V lookup: CDR1 KGHDR, CDR2 SFDVKD. The CDR3 spans 18 residues. V trimming: 6 bases; J trimming: 3 bases; junction bases outside the gene matches: 13.

V is TRBV29-1 and J is TRBJ1-1, with D perhaps TRBD1 (6 bases). This CDR3 spans 13 amino acids. Trimming stripped 7 bases from V and 3 bases from J, with 15 bases between. CDR1 is SQVTM, CDR2 ANQGSEA, per germline. CDR3 sequence (DNA): TGCAGCGCAACGAGGGGGAGGGACACTGAAGCTTTCTTT. Residues: CSATRGRDTEAFF.

This clone showed up just a few times. The rearrangement uses TRBV5-6 and TRBJ2-7, with a tentative D call TRBD1 (6 bases). This CDR3 contains 14 residues. Germline loops: CDR1 SGHDT, CDR2 YYEEEE. V lost 0 bases and J 4 bases, leaving 11 bases between the germline ends. DNA for the CDR3: TGTGCCAGCAGCTTGGTACAACAGGGTTACGAGCAGTACTTC. It codes for CASSLVQQGYEQYF.

V is TRBV6-6 and J is TRBJ1-6; D call uncertain. Germline values: CDR1 MNHNY, CDR2 SVGAGI (reference sequence). The CDR3 is 13 residues long. V lost 8 bases and J 10 bases, leaving 15 bases between the germline ends. The chain's CDR3 is CASWAGMRSPLHF. The CDR3 DNA reads TGTGCCAGCTGGGCGGGGATGAGGTCACCCCTCCACTTT.

The V and J genes are TRBV27 and TRBJ2-7, with TRBD2 matching over 13 bases. Per germline, CDR1 MNHEY and CDR2 SMNVEV (reference sequence). The CDR3 is 17 residues long. J was trimmed by 4 bases and V by 3 bases; bases with no gene match: 9. The CDR3 DNA follows: TGTGCCAGCAGTTTTTTTCGGACTAGCGGGAGTACGTACGAGCAGTACTTC. Amino acids: CASSFFRTSGSTYEQYF.

Here the CDR3 DNA reads TGTGCCAGCAGTCAAATAGGGGGTTGGGGCTACACCTTC. Amino acids: CASSQIGGWGYTF. The V and J genes are TRBV27 and TRBJ1-2, with a weak D call TRBD1 (6 bases). CDR1 is MNHEY and CDR2 is SMNVEV in the germline V gene (reference sequence). V lost 5 bases, J lost 8 bases, and 15 bases lay in between. This CDR3 spans 13 amino acids.

A few counts support this clone. The chain employs TRBV10-1 and TRBJ2-1, with D possibly matching TRBD2 (5 bases). Germline CDR1 reads WNHNN; CDR2 reads SYGVQD (reference sequence). The germline V and J ends were trimmed by 4 bases and 1 base, with 8 bases remaining between them. The CDR3 sequence is 14 residues long. The chain's CDR3 is CASSARGSYNEQFF. The DNA for the CDR3 is TGCGCCAGCAGTGCCCGCGGGTCCTACAATGAGCAGTTCTTC.

The sample holds one count of this clone. The rearrangement links TRBV29-1 to TRBJ2-7, with TRBD1 as a possible D gene (5 bases). Germline CDR1 and CDR2: SQVTM and ANQGSEA. The V and J ends lost 5 bases and 4 bases respectively, with 9 bases between them. The CDR3 consists of 11 residues. CDR3 coding DNA: TGCAGCGTTCCTCAGGGTTACGAGCAGTACTTC. Protein: CSVPQGYEQYF.

This chain links TRBV3-1 (or the pseudogene TRBV3-2) with TRBJ2-5, with D perhaps matching TRBD2 (7 bases). This CDR3 has 15 amino acids. V gave up 7 bases and J gave up 1 base, with 16 bases separating them. Germline assignment: CDR1 LGHDT and CDR2 YNNKEL (reference sequence). The CDR3 loop reads CASTSRGGGQETQYF. The DNA for the CDR3 is TGTGCCAGCACCTCAAGGGGGGGAGGCCAAGAGACCCAGTACTTC.

The J gene is TRBJ1-5, the V gene TRBV29-1; D perhaps matches TRBD1 (5 bases). This CDR3 is built from 14 residues. Germline V CDR1 and CDR2: SQVTM, ANQGSEA. Trimming pared 4 bases from V and 5 bases from J, leaving 15 bases between. The CDR3 sequence is CSVGWQGGDQPQHF. CDR3 nucleotides: TGCAGCGTTGGGTGGCAGGGCGGCGATCAGCCCCAGCATTTT.

This chain joins TRBV6-4 and TRBJ1-5; 7 bases agree with TRBD1. In germline, CDR1 is MRHNA, CDR2 SNTAGT. The CDR3 length is 13 residues. The V gene end was trimmed by 3 bases and the J gene end by 9 bases; junction bases not matched to a gene: 5. This chain's CDR3 is CASSEDRERPQHF. CDR3 nucleotide sequence: TGTGCCAGCAGTGAAGACAGGGAGAGGCCCCAGCATTTT.

This clone occurred once. This chain links TRBV3-1 (or the pseudogene TRBV3-2) with TRBJ2-5; D perhaps matches TRBD2 (5 bases). Trimming stripped 2 bases from V and 0 bases from J, with 13 bases between. The CDR3 runs 16 residues. From germline, CDR1 is LGHDT and CDR2 YNNKEL (reference sequence). The CDR3 here is CASSQTGKKYQETQYF. The CDR3 region has the DNA TGTGCCAGCAGCCAAACCGGGAAAAAGTACCAAGAGACCCAGTACTTC.

There are a few counts of this clone. The chain is built from TRBV7-8 and TRBJ1-2; 7 bases agree with TRBD1. The CDR3 has 15 residues. CDR1 SGHVS and CDR2 FQNEAQ come from the germline V gene. With V trimmed by 5 bases and J by 1 base, 7 bases remained unmatched. CDR3 in DNA: TGTGCCAGCAGCGGACAGGTGTGGGGTAACTATGGCTACACCTTC. Its protein is CASSGQVWGNYGYTF.

The V call is TRBV5-1, the J call TRBJ2-3; D not resolved. Germline assignment: CDR1 SGHRS and CDR2 YFSETQ. CDR3 length: 16 residues. V gave up 5 bases and J gave up 4 bases, with 20 bases separating them. The chain's CDR3 is CASRTFRAGTPDTQYF. The CDR3 DNA sequence: TGCGCCAGCAGAACGTTCCGAGCAGGTACACCAGATACGCAGTATTTT. The whole variable domain, remainder taken from reference TRBV5-1 and TRBJ2-3, is KAGVTQTPRYLIKTRGQQVTLSCSPISGHRSVSWYQQTPGQGLQFLFEYFSETQRNKGNFPGRFSGRQFSNSRSEMNVSTLELGDSALYLCASRTFRAGTPDTQYFGPGTRLTVL.

V usage is TRBV7-9 and J usage is TRBJ2-3; perhaps TRBD1 as D (5 bases). Per the germline V gene, CDR1 is SEHNR and CDR2 is FQNEAQ (reference sequence). Between the trimmed V and J ends, which lost 6 bases and 3 bases, there was a span of 10 bases. The CDR3 runs to 13 residues. CDR3 amino acids: CASRQGLTDTQYF. Written as DNA, the CDR3 is TGTGCCAGCAGGCAGGGTTTAACAGATACGCAGTATTTT.

This chain links TRBV19 with TRBJ2-5; 12 bases are a match to TRBD2. The length of the CDR3 is 13 residues. CDR1 LNHDA and CDR2 SQIVND come from the germline V gene (reference sequence). V shed 6 bases, J shed 4 bases, and the junction held 0 bases outside the gene matches. CDR3 loop: CASRTSGRETQYF. The CDR3 DNA follows: TGTGCCAGTAGGACTAGCGGGAGAGAGACCCAGTACTTC. Full variable domain (rest looked up from reference TRBV19 and TRBJ2-5): DGGITQSPKYLFRKEGQNVTLSCEQNLNHDAMYWYRQDPGQGLRLIYYSQIVNDFQKGDIAEGYSVSREKKESFPLTVTSAQKNPTAFYLCASRTSGRETQYFGPGTRLLVL.

This chain links TRBV7-8 with TRBJ2-1; TRBD2 matches at 14 bases. This CDR3 has 18 residues. The V gene's germline CDR1 is SGHVS and CDR2 FQNEAQ. The V gene end was trimmed by 5 bases and the J gene end by 2 bases; junction bases not matched to a gene: 8. The CDR3 coding sequence is TGTGCCAGCAGCCCCGGGACTAGCGGGAGTAGGACCTACAATGAGCAGTTCTTC. Translation gives CASSPGTSGSRTYNEQFF.